This TCR beta chain originates from a study of T cell repertoires in cytomegalovirus infection. Details on this clonotype: Its antigen is currently unknown.

The length of the CDR3 is 16 residues. V dropped 0 bases and J dropped 0 bases, with 10 bases sitting between them. Germline V gives CDR1 MGHRA, CDR2 YSYEKL. Study results and limitations: Ex vivo responses were dominated by HLA-C-restricted CMV-specific TCR beta clonotypes. People with CMV and the relevant HLA were identified by cumulative public TCR beta family frequency.

Via MiXCR, TCRdb re-called the reads, giving one row per CDR3 protein. Of approximately 270,000 distinct CDR3 sequences listed, under 25% are singletons. The rearrangement uses TRBV4-1 and TRBJ2-3; D perhaps matches TRBD1 (6 bases). Sequences were derived from cultured PBMCs, sampled from culture after CMV antigen stimulation. The receptor was derived from a human donor in good health (CMV status not recorded). Some clones in this sample may be carry-over from other donors' samples. CDR3 coding DNA: TGCGCCAGCAGCCAAGAAGGGGGACCCAGCACAGATACGCAGTATTTT. It yields the protein CASSQEGGPSTDTQYF.